Shown below are 27 T cell receptor beta chains from a single sample sequenced in a study of patients and donors after allogeneic stem cell transplantation. TCRdb re-derived calls from the RT-PCR reads in MiXCR, one entry per CDR3 protein. The table has roughly 960,000 distinct CDR3 sequences, around 17% seen once. Sequenced input: blood, either unsorted or a sorted T cell fraction (not recorded which). Receptors were obtained from a human donor who was either an allogeneic HSCT recipient or a stem cell or donor lymphocyte infusion donor (not recorded which). It is not recorded whose cells these are; they may come from a transplant donor.

The genes are TRBV20-1 and TRBJ2-2; 11 bases are shared with TRBD1. The CDR3 loop spans 15 amino acids. V trimming: 6 bases; J trimming: 7 bases; junction bases outside the gene matches: 10. Per germline, CDR1 DFQATT and CDR2 SNEGSKA (reference sequence). The CDR3 DNA reads as TGCAGTGCCGCACGGGACAGGGGGTGGGGCGGGGAGCTGTTTTTT. The encoded protein is CSAARDRGWGGELFF.

Many counts were recorded for this clonotype. This chain uses TRBV12-3 or TRBV12-4 with TRBJ2-5; a possible D gene is TRBD1 (9 bases). The CDR3 extends over 15 amino acids. V gave up 3 bases and J gave up 5 bases, with 16 bases separating them. The DNA for the CDR3 is TGTGCCAGCAGTTTTAGCGGGACAGGGATGGAGACCCAGTACTTC. Residues: CASSFSGTGMETQYF.

The chain has TRBV4-1 and TRBJ2-1; 15 bases match TRBD2. The CDR3 loop spans 16 amino acids. Losses at the gene ends were 4 bases for V and 6 bases for J; bases not matched to a gene: 4. CDR1 MGHRA and CDR2 YSYEKL come from the germline V gene. CDR3 in amino acids: CASSRPGLAGGNEQFF. The CDR3 region has the DNA TGCGCCAGCAGCCGCCCGGGACTAGCGGGGGGCAATGAGCAGTTCTTC.

The chain carries TRBV20-1 and TRBJ1-6; 11 bases line up with TRBD1. Germline V gene sequence: CDR1 DFQATT, CDR2 SNEGSKA (reference sequence). The CDR3 has 14 amino acids. V shed 1 base, J shed 13 bases, and the junction held 6 bases outside the gene matches. CDR3 in amino acids: CSARVGTGGRPLHF. In DNA, the CDR3 is TGCAGTGCTAGAGTCGGGACAGGGGGTCGGCCCCTCCACTTT.

V is TRBV20-1 and J is TRBJ1-4, with D tentatively TRBD1 (5 bases). This CDR3 region has 15 residues. V lost 5 bases and J 6 bases, leaving 19 bases between the germline ends. Germline loops: CDR1 DFQATT, CDR2 SNEGSKA (reference sequence). CDR3: CSASSDNPGHEKLFF. Here the CDR3 DNA reads TGCAGTGCTTCATCGGACAACCCTGGCCATGAAAAACTGTTTTTT.

The V gene is TRBV25-1, the J gene TRBJ2-2, with D perhaps assigned TRBD1 or TRBD2 (5 bases each). The germline CDR1 and CDR2 sequences are MGHDK and SYGVNS. Trimming removed 7 bases from V and 5 bases from J, with 20 bases in between. This CDR3 spans 16 amino acids. In DNA, the CDR3 is TGTGCCAGCACCCCTGCTGGCCGGGGCGGGACCGGGGAGCTGTTTTTT. As protein: CASTPAGRGGTGELFF.

The V and J genes are TRBV20-1 and TRBJ1-5; D not resolved. V dropped 5 bases and J dropped 4 bases, with 9 bases sitting between them. The CDR3 sequence is 12 residues long. The germline V gene has CDR1 DFQATT and CDR2 SNEGSKA (reference sequence). The CDR3 nucleotides read TGCAGTGCTTCTGTCTCGAATCAGCCCCAGCATTTT. Translated: CSASVSNQPQHF.

This clonotype has just a few counts. This chain joins TRBV20-1 and TRBJ2-1; possibly TRBD1 for D (5 bases). Germline values: CDR1 DFQATT, CDR2 SNEGSKA (reference sequence). V lost 2 bases to trimming and J lost 6 bases, with 8 bases between them. CDR3 length: 12 residues. DNA for the CDR3: TGCAGTGCTAGACCTGACAGCAATGAGCAGTTCTTC. Protein: CSARPDSNEQFF.

This clonotype was picked up a small number of times. V gene TRBV27 combines with J gene TRBJ2-7; TRBD2 is a possible D gene (6 bases). The CDR3 totals 15 residues. V gave up 5 bases and J gave up 0 bases, with 14 bases separating them. The V gene's germline CDR1 is MNHEY and CDR2 SMNVEV (reference sequence). Written as DNA, the CDR3 is TGTGCCAGCAGTCTCGGGACTCTTAGCTCCTACGAGCAGTACTTC. It is translated as CASSLGTLSSYEQYF.

This clonotype has just a few counts. This chain links TRBV5-1 with TRBJ1-2, with D perhaps matching TRBD1 (6 bases). The CDR3 has 15 amino acids. The germline gives CDR1 SGHRS, CDR2 YFSETQ. V shed 2 bases and J shed 7 bases, with 18 bases lying between them. The CDR3 here is CASSFRDIEVGGYTF. In nucleotides, the CDR3 is TGCGCCAGCAGCTTCCGGGACATTGAAGTGGGTGGCTACACCTTC.

This clonotype was seen a few times. V is TRBV27 and J is TRBJ2-2, with D maybe TRBD2 (7 bases). The V and J ends lost 6 bases and 7 bases respectively, with 18 bases between them. Germline V gives CDR1 MNHEY, CDR2 SMNVEV (reference sequence). CDR3 size: 15 residues. The CDR3 here is CASRSWEGVGGELFF. CDR3 in DNA: TGTGCCAGCAGGTCATGGGAGGGGGTGGGCGGGGAGCTGTTTTTT.

Only a few counts were recorded for this clonotype. V is TRBV5-1 and J is TRBJ1-6; 8 bases are a match to TRBD1. This CDR3 comprises 16 residues. V gave up 1 base and J gave up 11 bases; unmatched junction bases: 11. Germline V gene lookup returns CDR1 SGHRS and CDR2 YFSETQ. The CDR3 is CASSLTGTGPRTPLHF. CDR3 coding DNA: TGCGCCAGCAGCTTGACCGGGACAGGACCAAGGACACCCCTCCACTTT.

The V gene is TRBV20-1, the J gene TRBJ2-3; D is perhaps TRBD1 (5 bases). This CDR3 is built from 13 residues. Germline assignment: CDR1 DFQATT and CDR2 SNEGSKA (reference sequence). V was trimmed by 5 bases and J by 1 base, leaving 10 bases between them. The CDR3 DNA reads TGCAGTGCTCCCTCGACAGGCACAGATACGCAGTATTTT. It codes for CSAPSTGTDTQYF.

In this sample, this clonotype turned up a few times. This chain joins TRBV7-9 and TRBJ2-7; 7 bases align to TRBD1. This CDR3 contains 14 residues. The V segment lost 6 bases and the J segment 4 bases; nucleotides outside the gene matches: 9. CDR1 is SEHNR and CDR2 is FQNEAQ in the germline V gene (reference sequence). CDR3 bases: TGTGCCAGCAGGCGCGGGTCGGACAGGTACGAGCAGTACTTC. Protein product: CASRRGSDRYEQYF. Variable domain in full (rest from reference TRBV7-9 and TRBJ2-7): DTGVSQNPRHKITKRGQNVTFRCDPISEHNRLYWYRQTLGQGPEFLTYFQNEAQLEKSRLLSDRFSAERPKGSFSTLEIQRTEQGDSAMYLCASRRGSDRYEQYFGPGTRLTVT.

The chain has TRBV29-1 and TRBJ2-7, with 11 nucleotides matching TRBD1. V lost 7 bases and J lost 4; bases outside the gene matches: 12. The CDR3 contains 15 residues. From germline, CDR1 is SQVTM and CDR2 ANQGSEA. The chain's CDR3 is CSGFGAGTGGYEQYF. As DNA, the CDR3 is TGCAGCGGGTTCGGGGCCGGGACAGGGGGATACGAGCAGTACTTC.

This clonotype was counted only a few times. V is TRBV15 and J is TRBJ1-5; D is unresolved. The V and J ends lost 0 bases and 5 bases respectively, with 11 bases between them. The CDR3 has 15 amino acids. Per the germline V gene, CDR1 is LNHNV and CDR2 is YYDKDF (reference sequence). The CDR3, as DNA: TGTGCCACCAGCAGAGAGGGAATTCTGGATCAGCCCCAGCATTTT. It codes for CATSREGILDQPQHF.

This clonotype has a handful of counts. For the CDR3, the DNA is TGTGCCAGCAGTTCCCTCACTAGCGGGTCCTACAATGAGCAGTTCTTC. As protein: CASSSLTSGSYNEQFF. The chain joins TRBV27 to TRBJ2-1; TRBD2 agrees at 9 bases. This CDR3 is built from 16 residues. The germline V gene encodes CDR1 MNHEY and CDR2 SMNVEV (reference sequence). J lost 1 base, V lost 4 bases, and 5 bases had no gene match.

The chain joins TRBV19 to TRBJ1-1; D not certain. The CDR3 is 14 residues long. V was shortened by 4 bases and J by 0 bases, with 9 bases between the two germline ends. In germline, CDR1 is LNHDA, CDR2 SQIVND (reference sequence). CDR3 sequence reads: CASSKLGLNTEAFF. The CDR3 DNA reads as TGTGCCAGTAGTAAGCTGGGGTTGAACACTGAAGCTTTCTTT.

This sequence joins TRBV7-9 and TRBJ1-2; weak D call: TRBD1 (5 bases). Trimming took 1 base from V and 2 from J, leaving 17 bases between them. The CDR3 contains 17 residues. Germline CDR1 is SEHNR and CDR2 is FQNEAQ (reference sequence). CDR3 loop: CASSLVDSAGRNYGYTF. Here the CDR3 DNA reads TGTGCCAGCAGCTTAGTCGACTCGGCGGGGCGAAACTATGGCTACACCTTC.

The rearrangement joins TRBV18 to TRBJ2-1; D perhaps matches TRBD2 (5 bases). Germline CDR1 and CDR2: KGHSH and LQKENI. The V end was cut by 2 bases, the J end by 6 bases, with 11 bases between. The CDR3 sequence is 14 residues long. The CDR3 is CASSPSTGVNEQFF. DNA of the CDR3: TGTGCCAGCTCACCAAGCACCGGGGTCAATGAGCAGTTCTTC.

V and J are TRBV12-5 and TRBJ2-7; D possibly corresponds to TRBD1 (6 bases). Trimming left V 0 bases short and J 6 bases short, with 15 bases between. This CDR3 region has 15 residues. The germline gives CDR1 LGHNT, CDR2 FRNRAP. In nucleotides, the CDR3 is TGTGCTAGTGGTTTGGTAACCCCTTGGGGGCCCGAGCAGTACTTC. This translates into CASGLVTPWGPEQYF.

The chain joins TRBV24-1 to TRBJ1-2, with TRBD1 as a possible D gene (6 bases). Looked up from germline, CDR1 is KGHDR and CDR2 is SFDVKD. The CDR3 is 14 amino acids. V dropped 3 bases and J dropped 4 bases, with 11 bases sitting between them. In DNA, the CDR3 is TGTGCCACCAGTGATCCAGGGGATATCTATGGCTACACCTTC. The encoded protein is CATSDPGDIYGYTF.

J is TRBJ1-1 and V is TRBV18, with unresolved D. The V end lost 3 bases, the J end lost 0 bases, and 8 bases lay between the germline ends. The CDR3 length is 14 residues. Germline CDR1 KGHSH, CDR2 LQKENI. This CDR3 is CASSPNRLNTEAFF. The CDR3 bases are TGTGCCAGCTCACCCAACCGTCTGAACACTGAAGCTTTCTTT.

This clonotype was seen repeatedly, ten times or more. J is TRBJ2-3 and V is TRBV12-3 or TRBV12-4, with a possible D match to TRBD2 (6 bases). The CDR3 length is 13 residues. The germline V and J ends were trimmed by 6 bases and 4 bases, with 11 bases remaining between them. CDR3 nucleotide sequence: TGTGCCAGCAGGCTTAGCGGCTCAGATACGCAGTATTTT. It yields the protein CASRLSGSDTQYF.

This clonotype came up many times. The chain employs TRBV7-6 and TRBJ2-5; 12 bases fit TRBD2. The V gene end was trimmed by 1 base and the J gene end by 4 bases; junction bases not matched to a gene: 4. This CDR3 has 16 residues. CDR1 SGHVS and CDR2 FNYEAQ come from the germline V gene. CDR3 sequence: CASSLVGLAGRETQYF. CDR3 in DNA: TGTGCCAGCAGCTTAGTTGGACTAGCGGGAAGAGAGACCCAGTACTTC.

This clonotype has a handful of counts. CDR3 DNA sequence: TGTGCCAGCAGTTTATCAGGGATAGGTTCTTACAATGAGCAGTTCTTC. It is translated as CASSLSGIGSYNEQFF. This rearrangement joins TRBV28 to TRBJ2-1; a possible D gene is TRBD1 (5 bases). Germline V gene sequence: CDR1 MDHEN, CDR2 SYDVKM. V gave up 1 base and J gave up 4 bases, with 14 bases separating them. The CDR3 loop spans 16 amino acids.

There are many counts of this clonotype. This chain links TRBV10-3 with TRBJ1-2, with D possibly being TRBD1 (5 bases). V was clipped by 5 bases and J by 2 bases, with 12 bases between them. The CDR3 extends over 14 amino acids. Germline CDR1 is ENHRY and CDR2 is SYGVKD. For the CDR3, the DNA is TGTGCCATCAGTCCTGGCCAGGGAAACTATGGCTACACCTTC. Translating it yields CAISPGQGNYGYTF.